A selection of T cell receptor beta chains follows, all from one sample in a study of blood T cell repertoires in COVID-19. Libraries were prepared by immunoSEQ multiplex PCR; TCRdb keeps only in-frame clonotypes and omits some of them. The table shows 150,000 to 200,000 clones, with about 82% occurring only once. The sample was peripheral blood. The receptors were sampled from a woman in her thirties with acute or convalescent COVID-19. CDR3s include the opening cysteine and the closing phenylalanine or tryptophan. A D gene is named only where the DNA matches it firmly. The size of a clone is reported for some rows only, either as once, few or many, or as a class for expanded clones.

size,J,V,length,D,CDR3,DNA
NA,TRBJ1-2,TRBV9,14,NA,CASSVLLPGYGYTF,TGTGCCAGCAGCGTCCTCCTGCCGGGCTATGGCTACACCTTC
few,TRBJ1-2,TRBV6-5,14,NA,CASSASGRGAGYTF,TGTGCCAGCAGCGCTAGCGGTAGGGGCGCAGGCTACACCTTC
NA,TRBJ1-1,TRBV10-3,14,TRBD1,CAIRDRGGDTEAFF,TGTGCCATCAGAGACAGGGGGGGGGACACTGAAGCTTTCTTT
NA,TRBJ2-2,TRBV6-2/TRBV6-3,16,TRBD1,CASSYSGQGSSGELFF,TGTGCCAGCAGTTACTCAGGACAGGGGAGTTCCGGGGAGCTGTTTTTT
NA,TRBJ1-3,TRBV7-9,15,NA,CASDLREKAGNTIYF,TGTGCCAGCGATCTCAGGGAAAAGGCTGGAAACACCATATATTTT
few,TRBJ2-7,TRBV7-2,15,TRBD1,CASSLSGTETYEQYF,TGTGCCAGCAGCTTATCGGGGACAGAGACTTACGAGCAGTACTTC
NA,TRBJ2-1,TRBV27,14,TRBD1,CASSASNRGNEQFF,TGTGCCAGCAGTGCGTCCAACAGGGGAAATGAGCAGTTCTTC
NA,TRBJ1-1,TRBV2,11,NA,CASSDTGLAFF,TGTGCCAGCAGTGACACAGGGCTAGCTTTCTTT
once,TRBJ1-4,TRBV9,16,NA,CASSVEGASTNEKLFF,TGTGCCAGCAGCGTAGAAGGGGCGTCTACTAATGAAAAACTGTTTTTT
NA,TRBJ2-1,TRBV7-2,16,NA,CASSSTGGGPFDEQFF,TGTGCCAGCAGCTCTACTGGCGGGGGCCCGTTCGATGAGCAGTTCTTC
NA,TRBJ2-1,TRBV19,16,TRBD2,CASSTGLAVSYNEQFF,TGTGCCAGTAGTACGGGACTAGCGGTCTCCTACAATGAGCAGTTCTTC
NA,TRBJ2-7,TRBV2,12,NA,CASRESSYEQYF,TGTGCCAGCAGGGAGAGCTCCTACGAGCAGTACTTC
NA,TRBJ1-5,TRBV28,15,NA,CASSFLRAGNQPQHF,TGTGCCAGCAGTTTTCTGAGAGCGGGCAATCAGCCCCAGCATTTT
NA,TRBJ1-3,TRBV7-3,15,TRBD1,CASSLDRGTGNTIYF,TGTGCCAGCAGCTTGGACAGGGGTACTGGAAACACCATATATTTT
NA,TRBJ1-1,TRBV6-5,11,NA,CASSYYGEAFF,TGTGCCAGCAGTTACTACGGTGAAGCTTTCTTT
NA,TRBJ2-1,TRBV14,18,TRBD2,CASSQGLAGAGGYNEQFF,TGTGCCAGCAGCCAAGGACTAGCGGGAGCCGGCGGCTACAATGAGCAGTTCTTC
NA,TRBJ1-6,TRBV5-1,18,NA,CASSLSPNMRQNNSPLHF,TGCGCCAGCAGCTTGTCTCCTAATATGAGACAAAATAATTCACCCCTCCACTTT
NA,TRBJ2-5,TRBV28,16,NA,CASSSPSRLVLETQYF,TGTGCCAGCAGCTCACCCTCCAGACTAGTTTTAGAGACCCAGTACTTC
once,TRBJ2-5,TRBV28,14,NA,CASSLTGNQETQYF,TGTGCCAGCAGTCTCACAGGAAACCAAGAGACCCAGTACTTC
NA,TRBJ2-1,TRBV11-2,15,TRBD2,CASSGLAGLPYEQFF,TGTGCCAGCAGCGGACTAGCGGGATTGCCCTATGAGCAGTTCTTC
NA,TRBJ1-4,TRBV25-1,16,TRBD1,CASSMNLQGRIEKLFF,TGTGCCAGCAGTATGAATTTACAGGGGCGAATTGAAAAACTGTTTTTT
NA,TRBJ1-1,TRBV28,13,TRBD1,CASIPQGAREAFF,TGTGCCAGCATTCCTCAGGGGGCTAGGGAAGCTTTCTTT
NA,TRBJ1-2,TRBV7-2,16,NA,CASSRGGSSTNYGYTF,TGTGCCAGCAGCCGCGGTGGCAGCAGCACTAACTATGGCTACACCTTC
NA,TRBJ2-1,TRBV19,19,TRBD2,CASSIGLEWGASGRDEQFF,TGTGCCAGTAGTATAGGCCTAGAGTGGGGGGCTAGCGGGAGGGATGAGCAGTTCTTC
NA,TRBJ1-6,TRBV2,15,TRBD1,CASKQGVSYNSPLHF,TGTGCCAGCAAACAGGGGGTTTCCTATAATTCACCCCTCCACTTT
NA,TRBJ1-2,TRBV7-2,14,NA,CASSLRWGRDGYTF,TGTGCCAGCAGCTTAAGGTGGGGGCGTGATGGCTACACCTTC
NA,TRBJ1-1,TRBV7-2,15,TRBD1,CASSRLYRGNTEAFF,TGTGCCAGCAGCCGTCTATACAGGGGGAACACTGAAGCTTTCTTT
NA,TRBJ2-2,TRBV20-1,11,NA,CSARGPGELFF,TGCAGTGCTAGGGGGCCCGGGGAGCTGTTTTTT
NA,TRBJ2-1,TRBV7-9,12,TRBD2,CASTWLAGVQFF,TGTGCCAGCACCTGGCTAGCGGGAGTCCAGTTCTTC
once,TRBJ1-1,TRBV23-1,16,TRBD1,CASSHRGTRLSTEAFF,TGCGCCAGCAGCCACAGGGGTACGCGTCTGAGCACTGAAGCTTTCTTT